A selection of T cell receptor beta chains follows, all from one sample in a study of blood T cell repertoires in COVID-19. Sequencing used immunoSEQ multiplex PCR; TCRdb keeps in-frame clones, though not all of them. The table shows about 180,000 clones, with 87% occurring only once. The sequenced sample consisted of peripheral blood. Source of these receptors: a woman in her 70s with COVID-19, enrolled during active disease. Each CDR3 is given with its conserved first and last residue. The D gene is left open where the match is weak. Size tells how often a clone was seen (once, few, many) or the class of an expanded clone, and some rows leave it out.

j_gene | abundance | d_gene | v_gene | CDR3aa | CDR3nt
TRBJ2-7 | - | TRBD1 | TRBV30 | CAWSIPTGESYEQYF | TGTGCCTGGAGTATACCGACAGGGGAGTCCTACGAGCAGTACTTC
TRBJ2-7 | - | TRBD1 | TRBV6-2/TRBV6-3 | CASSLGQRYEQYF | TGTGCCAGCAGTTTGGGACAGAGATACGAGCAGTACTTC
TRBJ1-1 | - | TRBD1 | TRBV6-5 | CASKGTGGNTEAFF | TGTGCCAGCAAGGGTACAGGGGGTAACACTGAAGCTTTCTTT
TRBJ1-4 | - | TRBD1 | TRBV7-9 | CASSRDSNNEKLFF | TGTGCCAGCAGCAGGGACAGTAATAATGAAAAACTGTTTTTT
TRBJ2-5 | - | - | TRBV6-5 | CASRQGRQTQYF | TGTGCCAGCAGGCAGGGGAGACAGACCCAGTACTTC
TRBJ2-2 | - | - | TRBV5-1 | CASSITQGRTGELFF | TGCGCCAGCAGCATTACGCAGGGGCGGACCGGGGAGCTGTTTTTT
TRBJ1-5 | few | - | TRBV11-2 | CASSPDWVNQPQHF | TGTGCCAGCAGCCCCGACTGGGTCAATCAGCCCCAGCATTTT
TRBJ1-2 | - | - | TRBV3-1/TRBV3-2 | CASSQVDSGPGYTF | TGTGCCAGCAGCCAAGTGGACAGTGGGCCTGGCTACACCTTC
TRBJ1-1 | - | TRBD1 | TRBV9 | CASSPRQGNTEAFF | TGTGCCAGCAGCCCCAGACAGGGAAACACTGAAGCTTTCTTT
TRBJ2-1 | - | - | TRBV24-1 | CATSDSYRDNEQFF | TGTGCCACCAGTGATTCGTACCGGGACAATGAGCAGTTCTTC
TRBJ2-1 | - | - | TRBV6-1 | CASSEIWRPDNEQFF | TGTGCCAGCAGTGAAATCTGGCGGCCCGACAATGAGCAGTTCTTC
TRBJ1-1 | - | TRBD1 | TRBV18 | CASSPSGGLTEAFF | TGTGCCAGCTCACCCTCAGGGGGCTTGACTGAAGCTTTCTTT
TRBJ2-1 | - | TRBD1 | TRBV12-5 | CASGLGQGGVRANEQFF | TGTGCTAGTGGTCTAGGACAGGGGGGGGTGCGGGCCAATGAGCAGTTCTTC
TRBJ2-5 | - | - | TRBV24-1 | CATSVRGSETQYF | TGTGCCACCAGTGTTCGGGGGTCAGAGACCCAGTACTTC